One sample yielded the 21 T cell receptor beta chains listed below, sequenced in a study of OX40 agonist ivuxolimab in advanced cancers. This table comes from immunoSEQ multiplex PCR, and its TCRdb copy is limited to in-frame clones, with some not included. Of 60,000 to 75,000 clones listed, around 92% are singletons. This specimen was CD4+ or CD8+ T cells sorted from blood, taken in a trial of the OX40 agonist ivuxolimab. The receptor source for this set is an adult with an advanced solid tumor such as melanoma, head and neck, liver or kidney cancer.

The J gene is TRBJ1-1, the V gene TRBV19; D is ambiguous. Germline CDR1 LNHDA, CDR2 SQIVND (reference sequence). The length of the CDR3 is 13 residues. Between the trimmed V and J ends, which lost 5 bases and 6 bases, there was a span of 13 bases. The CDR3: CASSPRTRPEAFF. The CDR3 DNA reads as TGTGCCAGTAGTCCGAGGACTCGGCCTGAAGCTTTCTTT.

The rearrangement links TRBV4-1 to TRBJ2-2; D could derive from TRBD1 or TRBD2 (5 bases each). The CDR3 contains 16 residues. The germline V gene encodes CDR1 MGHRA and CDR2 YSYEKL. Trimming removed 3 bases at V and 4 bases at J, with 15 bases between. In nucleotides, the CDR3 is TGCGCCAGCAGCCACTCCGGGGCCGTGGTCACCGGGGAGCTGTTTTTT. It specifies CASSHSGAVVTGELFF.

In this sample, this clone turned up once. As DNA, the CDR3 is TGTGCCAGCCTTCCAGGGGGGAGTCCCGGGGAGCTGTTTTTT. It codes for CASLPGGSPGELFF. The chain recombines TRBV13 with TRBJ2-2; the D gene is possibly TRBD1 (7 bases). This CDR3 is 14 amino acids long. The V end was cut by 8 bases, the J end by 6 bases, with 16 bases between. CDR1 and CDR2 (germline): PRHDT, FYEKMQ (reference sequence).

The chain carries TRBV7-9 and TRBJ1-1; D is uncertain. Trimming cost V 7 bases and J 0 bases, with 15 bases left between them. This CDR3 is 15 amino acids long. The germline V gene has CDR1 SEHNR and CDR2 FQNEAQ (reference sequence). The CDR3 nucleotides are TGTGCCAGCACCGGCCGGGAGGGCTTGAACACTGAAGCTTTCTTT. Amino acids: CASTGREGLNTEAFF.

In regard to this clone: Additional DNA sequences in this sample encode the identical CDR3. The chain recombines TRBV9 with TRBJ1-4, with no clear D. The CDR3 spans 15 residues. Germline V gives CDR1 SGDLS, CDR2 YYNGEE. V was cut by 2 bases and J by 4 bases, with 12 bases left in between. In DNA form, the CDR3 reads TGTGCCAGCAGCGTCCAGGACGGATATAATGAAAAACTGTTTTTT. Amino acid sequence: CASSVQDGYNEKLFF.

V gene TRBV6-5 combines with J gene TRBJ2-1; 7 bases align to TRBD1. The CDR3 runs 16 residues. J lost 8 bases, V lost 2 bases, and 12 bases had no gene match. Looked up from germline, CDR1 is MNHEY and CDR2 is SVGAGI. The CDR3 DNA sequence: TGTGCCAGCAGTTACGGAACAGGGGAGAAAGTTCATGAGCAGTTCTTC. It codes for CASSYGTGEKVHEQFF.

The rearrangement joins TRBV6-5 to TRBJ1-6, with D perhaps TRBD1 (6 bases). CDR1 is MNHEY and CDR2 is SVGAGI in the germline V gene. CDR3 length equals 15 residues. Trimming took off 1 base at V and 5 bases at J, with 9 bases between the two ends. CDR3 sequence (DNA): TGTGCCAGCAGTTACTTGGGGGCGGATAATTCACCCCTCCACTTT. Translated, it gives CASSYLGADNSPLHF.

This clone appeared a few times. V is TRBV6-4 and J is TRBJ1-6; 8 positions match TRBD1. Unmatched junction bases numbered 11, after V lost 5 bases and J lost 11 bases. The CDR3 has 15 residues. The germline CDR1 and CDR2 sequences are MRHNA and SNTAGT. The CDR3 DNA sequence: TGTGCCAGCAGTCCCACCCGGACAGGGTTGGCACCCCTCCACTTT. As protein: CASSPTRTGLAPLHF.

The J gene is TRBJ2-3, the V gene TRBV6-1; 8 bases map to TRBD2. CDR1 and CDR2 (germline): MNHNS, SASEGT. J lost 0 bases, V lost 6 bases, and 5 bases had no gene match. The CDR3 loop spans 15 amino acids. Here the CDR3 reads CASRIAGTSTDTQYF. CDR3 bases: TGTGCCAGCAGGATAGCGGGGACTAGCACAGATACGCAGTATTTT.

The chain employs TRBV2 and TRBJ2-7; D not resolved. Trimming cost V 8 bases and J 2 bases, with 10 bases left between them. The germline CDR1 and CDR2 sequences are SNHLY and FYNNEI. The CDR3 runs to 12 residues. The CDR3, as DNA: TGTGCCAGCTTAGCCGGGCCCTACGAGCAGTACTTC. Amino acid sequence: CASLAGPYEQYF.

The chain combines TRBV30 with TRBJ1-2; no firm D call. There are 15 residues in the CDR3. Germline loops: CDR1 GTSNPN, CDR2 SVGIG (reference sequence). Trimming shortened V by 2 bases and J by 1 base, and 14 bases separated the two germline ends. The CDR3 nucleotides read TGTGCCTGGAGTAAAACTACAAGAATTAACTATGGCTACACCTTC. Translating it yields CAWSKTTRINYGYTF.

Notes on this clone: The sample carries other DNA sequences with the same CDR3. This chain links TRBV9 with TRBJ2-7; 7 nucleotides match TRBD2. CDR1 SGDLS and CDR2 YYNGEE come from the germline V gene. J was trimmed by 3 bases and V by 0 bases; bases with no gene match: 3. The CDR3 loop spans 14 amino acids. The CDR3 loop is CASSVEGGSYEQYF. The CDR3 DNA is TGTGCCAGCAGCGTAGAGGGCGGGAGCTACGAGCAGTACTTC.

The chain joins TRBV18 to TRBJ1-2; D may be TRBD1 (6 bases). The CDR3 loop spans 15 amino acids. Germline loops: CDR1 KGHSH, CDR2 LQKENI. The ends were cut back, 4 bases at V and 5 bases at J, with 17 bases in the middle. The CDR3 sequence: CASSLRTQGEYGYTF. The CDR3, as DNA: TGTGCCAGCTCACTAAGGACACAGGGTGAATATGGCTACACCTTC. The variable domain in full, with the rest retrieved from reference TRBV18 and TRBJ1-2, is NAGVMQNPRHLVRRRGQEARLRCSPMKGHSHVYWYRQLPEEGLKFMVYLQKENIIDESGMPKERFSAEFPKEGPSILRIQQVVRGDSAAYFCASSLRTQGEYGYTFGSGTRLTVV.

V is TRBV11-2 and J is TRBJ2-1; 12 bases map to TRBD2. The CDR3 is made up of 18 amino acids. Losses at the gene ends were 2 bases for V and 7 bases for J; bases not matched to a gene: 12. Germline lookup yields CDR1 SGHAT and CDR2 FQNNGV. The CDR3 is CASSLREGLAGWRNEQFF. CDR3 nucleotide sequence: TGTGCCAGCAGCTTAAGAGAAGGACTAGCGGGATGGCGGAATGAGCAGTTCTTC.

This clone was seen just once. The genes are TRBV18 and TRBJ1-1; the D gene is possibly TRBD1 (5 bases). The V and J ends lost 5 bases and 1 base respectively, with 11 bases between them. CDR3 length: 14 amino acids. CDR1 is KGHSH and CDR2 is LQKENI in the germline V gene. The chain's CDR3 is CASSYAGTNTEAFF. In DNA form, the CDR3 reads TGTGCCAGCTCATACGCCGGGACGAACACTGAAGCTTTCTTT.

This chain uses TRBV7-9 with TRBJ2-3, with D tentatively TRBD1 or TRBD2 (5 bases each). The CDR3 is 16 residues long. Germline V gene data show CDR1 as SEHNR and CDR2 as FQNEAQ (reference sequence). Trimming took off 1 base at V and 6 bases at J, with 17 bases between the two ends. The DNA of the CDR3 is TGTGCCAGCAGCTTAGAGTGGGACGGCGGTATGGATACGCAGTATTTT. It codes for CASSLEWDGGMDTQYF. The whole variable domain, filled in from reference TRBV7-9 and TRBJ2-3, reads DTGVSQNPRHKITKRGQNVTFRCDPISEHNRLYWYRQTLGQGPEFLTYFQNEAQLEKSRLLSDRFSAERPKGSFSTLEIQRTEQGDSAMYLCASSLEWDGGMDTQYFGPGTRLTVL.

The chain employs TRBV5-6 and TRBJ2-7; 9 nucleotides line up with TRBD1. The V gene's germline CDR1 is SGHDT and CDR2 YYEEEE. This CDR3 comprises 15 residues. Germline trimming cut 7 bases from V and 4 bases from J; bases unmatched to any gene: 12. The CDR3 coding sequence is TGTGCCAGCTCAAGTCCGGGACAGGGATCATACGAGCAGTACTTC. It encodes CASSSPGQGSYEQYF.

This clone was counted a single time. The chain uses TRBV7-9 and TRBJ2-1; TRBD2 agrees at 11 bases. The germline V gene has CDR1 SEHNR and CDR2 FQNEAQ (reference sequence). V lost 5 bases to trimming and J lost 0 bases; unmatched junction nucleotides: 6. CDR3 length equals 17 residues. The CDR3 sequence: CASSPPTSGVSYNEQFF. The CDR3 DNA follows: TGTGCCAGCAGCCCTCCGACTAGCGGGGTCTCCTACAATGAGCAGTTCTTC.

This clone has a handful of counts. The J gene is TRBJ1-5, the V gene TRBV6-5, with 7 bases aligning to TRBD1. Germline trimming cut 8 bases from V and 4 bases from J; bases unmatched to any gene: 5. The germline gives CDR1 MNHEY, CDR2 SVGAGI. The CDR3 runs 13 residues. The CDR3 bases are TGTGCCAGCGGCACAGGGGCTAATCAGCCCCAGCATTTT. Amino acid sequence: CASGTGANQPQHF.

The chain uses TRBV11-2 and TRBJ1-2; maybe TRBD1 (6 bases). Trimming removed 1 base from V and 2 bases from J, with 11 bases in between. Per germline, CDR1 SGHAT and CDR2 FQNNGV. CDR3 size: 15 residues. This CDR3 reads CASSLGRGLNYGYTF. The CDR3 DNA follows: TGTGCCAGCAGCTTAGGCAGGGGATTGAACTATGGCTACACCTTC.

This chain links TRBV4-3 with TRBJ2-7; the D is unclear. The CDR3 loop spans 15 amino acids. Germline values: CDR1 LGHNA, CDR2 YSLEER. V lost 0 bases, J lost 3 bases, and 12 bases lay in between. This chain's CDR3 is CASSQDLIGRYEQYF. In DNA form, the CDR3 reads TGCGCCAGCAGCCAAGATCTGATCGGGCGCTACGAGCAGTACTTC.